This is a list of T cell receptor beta chains from one sample in a study of identical twins. MiXCR was run by TCRdb on the 5' RACE reads, yielding one entry per CDR3 protein. The sample records 1.5 million to 2 million distinct CDR3 sequences, under 35% being singletons. Sequences were obtained from cord blood. All receptors come from a newborn girl in good health. CDR3s include the opening cysteine and the closing phenylalanine or tryptophan. Each record gives: V gene, CDR3 length, clone size, D gene, J gene, CDR3 DNA, CDR3 protein. The D gene is left open where the match is weak. Not all rows give a size; the values are once, few, many and, for expanded clones, a class.

TRBV29-1	12	many	TRBD1	TRBJ1-1	TGCAGCGTAAGACAGGGGAACACTGAAGCTTTCTTT	CSVRQGNTEAFF
TRBV6-6	15	once	TRBD1	TRBJ1-1	TGTGCCAGCAGGCCTGCCCGACAGGGGAACACTGAAGCTTTCTTT	CASRPARQGNTEAFF
TRBV11-2	15	.	TRBD2	TRBJ2-1	TGTGCCAGCAGCTTAATTAGCGGGGCGTTTAGCGAGCAGTTCTTC	CASSLISGAFSEQFF
TRBV28	14	.	.	TRBJ1-5	TGTGCCAGCAGCTCGACAAGAAGCAATCAGCCCCAGCATTTT	CASSSTRSNQPQHF
TRBV20-1	18	.	TRBD2	TRBJ2-3	TGCAGTGCTAGAGATTTTAGAAAAAGCGGGGGGGCCACAGATACGCAGTATTTT	CSARDFRKSGGATDTQYF
TRBV5-1	13	few	.	TRBJ2-5	TGCGCCAGCAGCCTCAAAAGCGTGGAGACCCAGTACTTC	CASSLKSVETQYF
TRBV10-3	16	.	.	TRBJ2-3	TGTGCCATCAGTGCGAACAGGGGACTCAGCACAGATACGCAGTATTTT	CAISANRGLSTDTQYF
TRBV19	13	.	.	TRBJ2-3	TGTGCCAGTAGTAGACGACCGCGCGATACGCAGTATTTT	CASSRRPRDTQYF
TRBV20-1	13	.	.	TRBJ2-3	TGCAGTGTCCCGGGGAGTTTCGCAGATACGCAGTATTTT	CSVPGSFADTQYF
TRBV7-2	15	.	TRBD1	TRBJ1-6	TGTGCCAGCAGCCCGACAGGGTTGGGTGGTTCACCCCTCCACTTT	CASSPTGLGGSPLHF
TRBV20-1	12	.	.	TRBJ1-5	TGCAGTGCTAGAGGAACAGGTCAGCCCCAGCATTTT	CSARGTGQPQHF
TRBV10-3	15	.	TRBD2	TRBJ2-7	TGTGCCATCAGTGAGCGGGGACTAGCGATGAACGAGCAGTACTTC	CAISERGLAMNEQYF
TRBV10-2	12	.	.	TRBJ2-5	TGCGCCAGCAGTGAATGGGGAGAGACCCAGTACTTC	CASSEWGETQYF
TRBV30	17	.	TRBD1	TRBJ1-3	TGTGCCTGGAGTGAGCGGGACAGTCCTTTCTCTGGAAACACCATATATTTT	CAWSERDSPFSGNTIYF
TRBV18	17	few	TRBD2	TRBJ2-1	TGTGCCAGCTCACCGGGACTAGCGTCTAGCTCCTACAATGAGCAGTTCTTC	CASSPGLASSSYNEQFF
TRBV28	15	.	.	TRBJ2-7	TGTGCCAGCAGTCCCGCAGCGAGAGGGCCCTACGAGCAGTACTTC	CASSPAARGPYEQYF
TRBV11-2	20	few	.	TRBJ2-3	TGTGCCAGCAGTCCAGGAAGTGGACTAAGGTCTCGGGTTGGCTTGGATACGCAGTATTTT	CASSPGSGLRSRVGLDTQYF
TRBV9	15	few	TRBD1	TRBJ1-5	TGTGCCAGCAGTCGACAGGGCTCCCTTGGTCAGCCCCAGCATTTT	CASSRQGSLGQPQHF
TRBV7-2	13	few	.	TRBJ1-1	TGTGCCAGCAGCTTAAGGACAGAGGGTGAAGCTTTCTTT	CASSLRTEGEAFF
TRBV20-1	12	.	TRBD2	TRBJ2-7	TGCAGTAAACCCATAGCGGGAGGGCAGCAGTACTTC	CSKPIAGGQQYF
TRBV20-1	10	.	.	TRBJ2-7	TGCAGTGCCACCCTGAAGGAGCAGTACTTC	CSATLKEQYF
TRBV7-8	17	.	TRBD2	TRBJ2-7	TGTGCCAGCAGCTTAGTTTCTAGCGGGGGGTCCTTCTACGAGCAGTACTTC	CASSLVSSGGSFYEQYF
TRBV25-1	11	.	.	TRBJ1-3	TGTGCCAGCAGTAACGGACACACCATATATTTT	CASSNGHTIYF
TRBV12-3/TRBV12-4	13	.	.	TRBJ2-7	TGTGCCAGCAGTTTTTCCCAGACATACGAGCAGTACTTC	CASSFSQTYEQYF
TRBV20-1	13	few	.	TRBJ1-2	TGCAGTGCTTCCAGAACAAAAAACTATGGCTACACCTTC	CSASRTKNYGYTF
TRBV12-3/TRBV12-4	16	.	TRBD2	TRBJ2-1	TGTGCCAGCAGTACGACTAGCGGGAGAGCCTACAATGAGCAGTTCTTC	CASSTTSGRAYNEQFF
TRBV11-1	12	many	TRBD1	TRBJ1-2	TGTGCCAGCAGCGCCAACAGGGGAGGCTACACCTTC	CASSANRGGYTF
TRBV11-3	13	.	TRBD1	TRBJ1-1	TGTGCCAGCAGCTTAAATCGGGACAGTGAAGCTTTCTTT	CASSLNRDSEAFF
TRBV20-1	14	.	.	TRBJ1-1	TGCAGTGCTAGGAGACAGTTGGAGAACACTGAAGCTTTCTTT	CSARRQLENTEAFF
TRBV5-1	15	.	.	TRBJ2-1	TGCGCCAGCAGCCCACCGGACTACTCCTACAATGAGCAGTTCTTC	CASSPPDYSYNEQFF
TRBV6-6	16	.	TRBD2	TRBJ2-2	TGTGCCAGCAGTGTGACTAGCAATTGGAACACCGGGGAGCTGTTTTTT	CASSVTSNWNTGELFF
TRBV6-1	17	few	TRBD2	TRBJ2-3	TGTGCCAGCAGTGAAGAGGGTCTGACTAGCAGGGAAGATACGCAGTATTTT	CASSEEGLTSREDTQYF
TRBV6-6	14	few	TRBD1	TRBJ2-7	TGTGCCAGCAGTTACAAGGACAGGGCCTACGAGCAGTACTTC	CASSYKDRAYEQYF
TRBV19	14	few	.	TRBJ1-5	TGTGCCAGTAGTATACCAGGGGGCAATCAGCCCCAGCATTTT	CASSIPGGNQPQHF
TRBV9	16	.	.	TRBJ2-7	TGTGCCAGCAGCGTAGGGGCGCTAGCGCGTAACTACGAGCAGTACTTC	CASSVGALARNYEQYF
TRBV12-3/TRBV12-4	12	.	.	TRBJ2-3	TGTGCCTGCAGTTTGGGTGCAGATACGCAGTATTTT	CACSLGADTQYF
TRBV20-1	14	few	TRBD1	TRBJ2-7	TGCAGTGTGTCCCGGGGGACAGGGTCCTACGAGCAGTACTTC	CSVSRGTGSYEQYF
TRBV5-5	15	few	TRBD2	TRBJ2-7	TGTGCCAGCAGCATGATAGCGGGGGACCCCTACGAGCAGTACTTC	CASSMIAGDPYEQYF
TRBV20-1	16	.	TRBD2	TRBJ2-4	TGCAGTGCTAGCCCCGGGAGGGTGCTAGCCAAAAACATTCAGTACTTC	CSASPGRVLAKNIQYF
TRBV15	14	few	.	TRBJ1-1	TGTGCCACCAGCAGAGTTCACAGGAACACTGAAGCTTTCTTT	CATSRVHRNTEAFF
TRBV24-1	12	.	.	TRBJ1-2	TGTGCCACCAGAGACCCCCGGGAGGGCTACACCTTC	CATRDPREGYTF
TRBV28	14	few	.	TRBJ1-6	TGTGCCAGCAGTTTCTTGACGGTCTATTCACCCCTCCACTTT	CASSFLTVYSPLHF
TRBV19	16	.	.	TRBJ2-4	TGTGCCGGTAGTACCCAAGGCAGCCTAGCCAAAAACATTCAGTACTTC	CAGSTQGSLAKNIQYF
TRBV20-1	13	few	TRBD2	TRBJ2-7	TGCAGTGCTGTAAGCGGGAGCGCCTACGAGCAGTACTTC	CSAVSGSAYEQYF
TRBV15	17	.	.	TRBJ1-2	TGTGCCACCAGCAGTGTTAAGACAGGTCCTCCAGGCAGTGGCTACACCTTC	CATSSVKTGPPGSGYTF
TRBV12-3/TRBV12-4	13	many	.	TRBJ2-1	TGCGCCAGCAGCTTGAGGTTGTACAATGAGCAGTTCTTC	CASSLRLYNEQFF
TRBV12-3/TRBV12-4	15	.	TRBD1	TRBJ1-4	TGTGCCAGCAGTCCCTACAGGGGGCGGTCTGAAAAACTGTTTTTT	CASSPYRGRSEKLFF
TRBV20-1	12	few	.	TRBJ2-7	TGCAGTGCTAGTGTTAACGGGTACGAGCAGTACTTC	CSASVNGYEQYF
TRBV5-1	13	few	.	TRBJ1-2	TGCGCCAGCAGCCTGGACATTAGTGAGGGCTACACCTTC	CASSLDISEGYTF
TRBV3-1	18	.	TRBD2	TRBJ2-1	TGTGCCAGCAGCCAAGATAGGCTAGCGGGGCGCTCCTACAATGAGCAGTTCTTC	CASSQDRLAGRSYNEQFF
TRBV12-3/TRBV12-4	16	.	.	TRBJ2-3	TGTGCCAGCAGTTCTGGGTCAGGGGCTAGCACAGATACGCAGTATTTT	CASSSGSGASTDTQYF
TRBV20-1	14	many	.	TRBJ1-2	TGCAGTGCTACCAGCACCCGCCTTAACTATGGCTACACCTTC	CSATSTRLNYGYTF